This T cell receptor beta chain is drawn from a study of blood T cell repertoires in COVID-19 (dated by TCRdb to 2018 to 2021). With regard to the full study: Collaborator samples came from the United States, Italy and Spain and covered acute and convalescent phases of COVID-19. The material from the prospective study consisted of cDNA or gDNA derived from T cells, B-cell-depleted T cells, or PBMCs. The dataset comprised deeply sampled blood TCRbeta repertoires from subjects exposed to, actively infected with, or recovered from COVID-19. The repertoires were released in a freely available public database intended as a resource for research on the immune response to SARS-CoV-2. Samples came from the ongoing ImmuneRACE study (first 160 participants) plus 1,254 subjects from 6 global collaborators. Sample metadata almost always included a de-identified subject ID, COVID-19 status, age in years and sex. Where available, HLA class I and class II types were taken from metadata supplied by the sample provider and were not determined by assay-based typing. What the authors observed across the whole study: Clinical and demographic metadata were provided uncurated, with the amount varying by source and participant.

The CDR3 goes from the cysteine to the phenylalanine over 14 residues. This entry keeps only the CDR3 DNA: 42 bases, framed from base 1. The junction carries 6 bases between V and J, which are trimmed by 2 bases and 2 bases respectively. CDR1 is given as MNHNS and CDR2 as SASEGT, both from the germline V gene. TCRbeta CDR3 regions were amplified from genomic DNA using the immunoSEQ Assay, a bias-controlled multiplex PCR. As for the authors' bioinformatics: The number of nucleated cells in each sample was estimated by amplification of reference gene primers within the assay. Sequence reads were collapsed and filtered to measure the absolute abundance of every unique TCRbeta CDR3 rearrangement. For each sample, productive Simpson clonality was calculated as the square root of Simpson's diversity index across productive rearrangements. TCRdb took over this immuneACCESS table, retaining in-frame rearrangements with V and J assigned. Such tables are incomplete; in checked studies, under half of the missing clones stem from an unresolved V gene, and the remainder is unexplained. That table gives V, J and clone size, and the DNA gave D and trimming. The sample yields some 220,000 clones; 85% were counted once. The ten most abundant clones make up 5% to 6.5% of the sample.

Comments on this clone: Its antigen is still unknown. Per-base qualities were not stored, and no clone one base away is much larger.

In Seattle, one collaborating source enrolled patients while the infection was active and tracked those patients longitudinally over the course of disease. Collaborating institutions collected whole blood in K2EDTA tubes following their own protocols. For TCRbeta analysis, collaborators shipped samples in one of three forms: frozen whole blood, isolated PBMCs, or DNA extracted from either of those sample types. The TCR was taken from a man aged 45-65 years with COVID-19, enrolled during active disease. Material: peripheral blood. The V and J segments used are TRBV6-1 and TRBJ1-4; a confident D gene designation cannot be given. The nucleotides read TGTGCCAGCAGTGAACTTCCGACTAATGAAAAACTGTTTTTT. It translates to CASSELPTNEKLFF.